The 7 T cell receptor beta chains below were found in one sample sequenced in a study of TIL therapy for anti-PD-1-resistant metastatic lung cancer. As to time point: pre-treatment sample, taken before nivolumab and TIL therapy. The immunoSEQ assay was v3. Profiling relied on immunoSEQ multiplex PCR, and the TCRdb table lists in-frame clones only, not all of them. The sample shows 45,000 to 75,000 clones, roughly 87% of them seen only once. The material was blood, obtained at baseline. These receptor sequences come from a person aged 30 to 80 with non-small cell lung cancer.

This clone has only a few counts. The chain uses TRBV11-3 and TRBJ2-7, with D tentatively TRBD2 (6 bases). The CDR3 is made up of 14 amino acids. Germline-derived CDR1 and CDR2 are SGHNT and YENEEA. V lost 5 bases and J lost 0, with 11 bases in between. The chain's CDR3 is CASSPAAGSYEQYF. The CDR3 DNA reads as TGTGCCAGCAGCCCCGCAGCGGGCTCCTACGAGCAGTACTTC. The full variable domain, completed using reference TRBV11-3 and TRBJ2-7, is EAGVVQSPRYKIIEKKQPVAFWCNPISGHNTLYWYLQNLGQGPELLIRYENEEAVDDSQLPKDRFSAERLKGVDSTLKIQPAELGDSAVYLCASSPAAGSYEQYFGPGTRLTVT.

V gene TRBV5-1 combines with J gene TRBJ2-5; 7 bases are shared with TRBD2. The V and J ends lost 4 bases and 1 base, in that order; junction bases with no gene match: 7. The CDR3 loop spans 15 amino acids. Germline assignment: CDR1 SGHRS and CDR2 YFSETQ. The CDR3 sequence is CASSVSGGGQETQYF. The CDR3 nucleotides read TGCGCCAGCAGCGTCTCGGGCGGGGGCCAAGAGACCCAGTACTTC.

This chain joins TRBV28 and TRBJ1-5, with a weak D call TRBD1 (6 bases). Trimming removed 8 bases at V and 6 bases at J, with 20 bases between. CDR1 is MDHEN and CDR2 is SYDVKM in the germline V gene. The CDR3 is made up of 15 amino acids. The CDR3 reads CASSVSGQGFQPQHF. The CDR3 nucleotides are TGTGCCAGCTCAGTTTCTGGGCAGGGGTTTCAGCCCCAGCATTTT.

The rearrangement joins TRBV2 to TRBJ2-1, with 7 bases that match TRBD2. The junction had 7 bases not matched to a gene; V was cut back by 6 bases and J by 2 bases. The CDR3 runs 15 residues. CDR1 and CDR2 from the germline V gene are SNHLY and FYNNEI. CDR3 region: CASSPGLGAYNEQFF. The CDR3 coding sequence is TGTGCCAGCAGCCCTGGACTAGGTGCCTACAATGAGCAGTTCTTC.

In DNA, the CDR3 is TGTGCCATCAGCCTGGACGGCAATCAGCCCCAGCATTTT. Its protein is CAISLDGNQPQHF. V is TRBV10-3 and J is TRBJ1-5, with D unresolved. The V gene's germline CDR1 is ENHRY and CDR2 SYGVKD. The CDR3 sequence is 13 residues long. V lost 6 bases to trimming and J lost 2 bases, with 8 bases between them.

The V and J genes are TRBV6-6 and TRBJ1-1; D ambiguous. CDR1 and CDR2 from the germline V gene are MNHNY and SVGAGI (reference sequence). The CDR3 runs to 13 residues. V was pared by 5 bases and J by 5 bases, with 12 bases between. CDR3 nucleotides: TGTGCCAGCAGTCTCAACTGGGGTACTGAAGCTTTCTTT. Translating it yields CASSLNWGTEAFF.

The rearrangement uses TRBV28 and TRBJ2-3; a weak D match, TRBD2 (5 bases). Trimming took off 1 base at V and 0 bases at J, with 8 bases between the two ends. This CDR3 contains 15 residues. Per the germline V gene, CDR1 is MDHEN and CDR2 is SYDVKM. The CDR3 DNA is TGTGCCAGCAGTTTATCGAGGGTTAGCACAGATACGCAGTATTTT. It yields the protein CASSLSRVSTDTQYF.